These 9 T cell receptor beta chains share one sample of origin, sequenced in a study of cytomegalovirus exposure and HLA in healthy donors. Use of 60 Vbeta and 13 Jbeta primers characterized the PCR. Method: immunoSEQ multiplex PCR; TCRdb's copy keeps in-frame clones and lacks some. The table has about 140,000 clones, more than 60% seen once; the top ten hold about 10%. Sequenced sample: PBMCs. The receptors were sampled from a woman aged 45-65 years in good health and CMV-seropositive.

This clone was detected only once. The CDR3 sequence is CASSVWGTDSTNEKLFF. For the CDR3, the DNA is TGTGCCAGCAGCGTATGGGGGACAGATTCAACTAATGAAAAACTGTTTTTT. This chain uses TRBV9 with TRBJ1-4; 7 nucleotides align to TRBD1. Germline-derived CDR1 and CDR2 are SGDLS and YYNGEE. This CDR3 has 17 amino acids. V was clipped by 1 base and J by 0 bases; unmatched bases: 6.

The genes are TRBV18 and TRBJ1-1; D unclear. The germline V gene encodes CDR1 KGHSH and CDR2 LQKENI. The CDR3 is made up of 12 amino acids. The V gene lost 11 bases and the J gene lost 5 bases, with 15 bases spanning the gap. In nucleotides, the CDR3 is TGTGCCGGATCTCGAGGGTCAACTGAAGCTTTCTTT. Translation: CAGSRGSTEAFF.

The chain combines TRBV28 with TRBJ2-7, with 9 bases that match TRBD2. From germline, CDR1 is MDHEN and CDR2 SYDVKM. J gave up 0 bases and V 8 bases, and 2 bases lay outside the gene matches. The CDR3 spans 13 residues. The DNA for the CDR3 is TGTGCCAGCCAGCGGGGGGACTCCTACGAGCAGTACTTC. As protein: CASQRGDSYEQYF.

This rearrangement joins TRBV7-2 to TRBJ2-5, with D possibly TRBD1 on 6 matching bases. The germline gives CDR1 SGHTA, CDR2 FQGNSA. This CDR3 comprises 13 residues. Trimming stripped 5 bases from V and 5 bases from J, with 12 bases between. The CDR3 nucleotides read TGTGCCAGCAGCCCATATGGGGGCGAGACCCAGTACTTC. Protein product: CASSPYGGETQYF. The whole variable domain, filled in from reference TRBV7-2 and TRBJ2-5, reads GAGVSQSPSNKVTEKGKDVELRCDPISGHTALYWYRQSLGQGLEFLIYFQGNSAPDKSGLPSDRFSAERTGGSVSTLTIQRTQQEDSAVYLCASSPYGGETQYFGPGTRLLVL.

A few counts support this clone. V and J are TRBV19 and TRBJ1-1; a possible D gene is TRBD1 (5 bases). V lost 6 bases to trimming and J lost 10 bases, with 21 bases between them. Per the germline V gene, CDR1 is LNHDA and CDR2 is SQIVND (reference sequence). CDR3 size: 14 residues. The CDR3: CASRMTSQGSRAFF. The CDR3 nucleotides read TGTGCCAGTAGAATGACCAGTCAGGGATCCCGAGCTTTCTTT.

The chain recombines TRBV4-2 with TRBJ1-2; D may be TRBD1 (5 bases). Trimming removed 5 bases at V and 2 bases at J, with 18 bases between. The CDR3 spans 16 residues. Germline V lookup: CDR1 LGHNA, CDR2 YNFKEQ. CDR3 protein: CASSRREGGGNYGYTF. The CDR3 region has the DNA TGTGCCAGCAGCAGGCGGGAGGGTGGGGGGAACTATGGCTACACCTTC.

The genes are TRBV7-3 and TRBJ2-1; TRBD1 matches 7 bases. The CDR3 spans 16 residues. With V trimmed by 1 base and J by 3 bases, 6 bases remained unmatched. CDR1 SGHTA and CDR2 FQGTGA come from the germline V gene. The chain's CDR3 is CASSLMAGGIYNEQFF. CDR3 nucleotide sequence: TGTGCCAGCAGCTTAATGGCAGGGGGTATCTACAATGAGCAGTTCTTC.

This clone was observed a few times. This chain connects TRBV29-1 to TRBJ2-3; D perhaps matches TRBD2 (5 bases). Germline V gives CDR1 SQVTM, CDR2 ANQGSEA. V was trimmed by 0 bases and J by 3 bases, leaving 22 bases between them. This CDR3 comprises 18 residues. The CDR3 is CSVEDETGTNSGTDTQYF. CDR3 DNA: TGCAGCGTTGAAGACGAGACGGGAACGAACTCTGGAACAGATACGCAGTATTTT.

The CDR3 region is CASSYDRAVSGANVLTF. In nucleotides, the CDR3 is TGCGCCAGCAGCTACGACAGGGCAGTCTCTGGGGCCAACGTCCTGACTTTC. The chain recombines TRBV5-1 with TRBJ2-6; TRBD1 matches at 7 bases. The CDR3 covers 17 residues. V was pared by 3 bases and J by 0 bases, with 6 bases of the junction left unmatched. Germline V gene lookup returns CDR1 SGHRS and CDR2 YFSETQ.